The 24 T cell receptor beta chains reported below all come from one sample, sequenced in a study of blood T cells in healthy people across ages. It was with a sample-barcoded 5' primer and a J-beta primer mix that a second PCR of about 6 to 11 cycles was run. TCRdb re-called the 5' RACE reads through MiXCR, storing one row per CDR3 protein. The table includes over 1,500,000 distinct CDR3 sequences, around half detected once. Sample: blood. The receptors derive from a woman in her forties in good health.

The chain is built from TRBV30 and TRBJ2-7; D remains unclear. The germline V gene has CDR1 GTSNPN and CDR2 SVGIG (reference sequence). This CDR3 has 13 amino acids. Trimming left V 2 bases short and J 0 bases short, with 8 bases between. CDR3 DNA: TGTGCCTGGAGTATCAGCGTCTCCTACGAGCAGTACTTC. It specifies CAWSISVSYEQYF.

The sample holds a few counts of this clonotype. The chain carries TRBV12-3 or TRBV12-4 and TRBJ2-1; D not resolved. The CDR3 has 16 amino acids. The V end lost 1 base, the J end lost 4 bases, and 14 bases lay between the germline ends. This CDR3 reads CASSLGQDPPYNEQFF. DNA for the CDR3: TGTGCCAGCAGTTTAGGGCAGGACCCACCTTACAATGAGCAGTTCTTC.

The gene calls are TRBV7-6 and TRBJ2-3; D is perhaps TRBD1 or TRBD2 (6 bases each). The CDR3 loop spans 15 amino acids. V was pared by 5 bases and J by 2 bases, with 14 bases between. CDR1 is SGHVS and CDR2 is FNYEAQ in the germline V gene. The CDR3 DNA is TGTGCCAGCAGCAGGGGGGCGAACCCCACAGATACGCAGTATTTT. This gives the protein CASSRGANPTDTQYF.

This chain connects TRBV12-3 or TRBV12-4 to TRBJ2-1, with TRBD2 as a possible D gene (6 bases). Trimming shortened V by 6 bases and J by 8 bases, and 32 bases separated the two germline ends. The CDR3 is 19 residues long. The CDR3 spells CASRVMIFLGVGGSDEQFF. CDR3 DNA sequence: TGTGCCAGCAGGGTAATGATATTTCTAGGGGTGGGGGGATCGGATGAGCAGTTCTTC.

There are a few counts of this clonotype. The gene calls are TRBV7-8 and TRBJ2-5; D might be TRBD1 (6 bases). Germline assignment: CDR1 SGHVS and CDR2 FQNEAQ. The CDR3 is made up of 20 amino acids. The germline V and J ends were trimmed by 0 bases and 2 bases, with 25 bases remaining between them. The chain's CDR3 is CASSLALQFVDSNFQETQYF. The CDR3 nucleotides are TGTGCCAGCAGCTTAGCGCTTCAATTTGTGGACAGCAACTTTCAAGAGACCCAGTACTTC.

The CDR3 loop is CASSPETANTEAFF. CDR3 in DNA: TGTGCCAGCTCACCCGAGACGGCGAACACTGAAGCTTTCTTT. The rearrangement links TRBV18 to TRBJ1-1; D is uncertain. CDR3 size: 14 residues. From germline, CDR1 is KGHSH and CDR2 LQKENI. V lost 3 bases and J 1 base, leaving 9 bases between the germline ends.

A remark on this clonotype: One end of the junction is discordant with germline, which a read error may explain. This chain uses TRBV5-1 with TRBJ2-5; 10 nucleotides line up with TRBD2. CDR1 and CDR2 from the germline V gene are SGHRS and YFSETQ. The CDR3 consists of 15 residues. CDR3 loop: CASSPAGGRQETQYF. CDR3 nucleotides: TGTGCCAGCAGCCCAGCGGGGGGGAGGCAAGAGACCCAGTACTTC.

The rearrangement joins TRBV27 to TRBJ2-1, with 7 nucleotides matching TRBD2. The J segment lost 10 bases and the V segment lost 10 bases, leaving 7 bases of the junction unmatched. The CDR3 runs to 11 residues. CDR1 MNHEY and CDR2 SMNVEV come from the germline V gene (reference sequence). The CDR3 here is CATKWGGEQFF. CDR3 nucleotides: TGTGCCACCAAATGGGGGGGAGAGCAGTTCTTC.

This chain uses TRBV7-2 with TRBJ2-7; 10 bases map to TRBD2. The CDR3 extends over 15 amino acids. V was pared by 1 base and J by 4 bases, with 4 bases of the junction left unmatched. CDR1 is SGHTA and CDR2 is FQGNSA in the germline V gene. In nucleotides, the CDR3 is TGTGCCAGCAGCTTAGACCTAGCGGGGGTATACGAGCAGTACTTC. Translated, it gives CASSLDLAGVYEQYF.

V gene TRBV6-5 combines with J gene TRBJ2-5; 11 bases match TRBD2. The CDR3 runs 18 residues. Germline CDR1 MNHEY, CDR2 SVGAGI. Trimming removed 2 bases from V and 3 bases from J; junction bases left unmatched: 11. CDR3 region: CASSYGVLAGGLEETQYF. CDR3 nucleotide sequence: TGTGCCAGCAGTTACGGGGTTCTAGCGGGGGGTCTAGAAGAGACCCAGTACTTC.

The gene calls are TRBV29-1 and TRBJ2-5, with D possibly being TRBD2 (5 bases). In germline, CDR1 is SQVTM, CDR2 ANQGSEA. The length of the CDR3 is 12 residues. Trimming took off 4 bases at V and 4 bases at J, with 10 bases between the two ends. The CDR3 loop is CSVGRIGETQYF. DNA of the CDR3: TGCAGCGTTGGGAGGATTGGAGAGACCCAGTACTTC.

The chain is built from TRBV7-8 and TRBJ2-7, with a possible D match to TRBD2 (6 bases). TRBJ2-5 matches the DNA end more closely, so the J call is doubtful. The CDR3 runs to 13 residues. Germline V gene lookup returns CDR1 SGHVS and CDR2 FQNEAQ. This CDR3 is CASGRRGIKTQYF. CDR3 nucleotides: TGTGCCAGCGGCAGGAGGGGCATAAAGACCCAGTACTTC.

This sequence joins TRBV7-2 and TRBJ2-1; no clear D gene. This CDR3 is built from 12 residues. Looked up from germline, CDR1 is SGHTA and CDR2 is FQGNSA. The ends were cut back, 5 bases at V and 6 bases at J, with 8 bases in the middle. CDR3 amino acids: CASSPRLNEQFF. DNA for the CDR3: TGTGCCAGCAGCCCTCGGCTCAATGAGCAGTTCTTC.

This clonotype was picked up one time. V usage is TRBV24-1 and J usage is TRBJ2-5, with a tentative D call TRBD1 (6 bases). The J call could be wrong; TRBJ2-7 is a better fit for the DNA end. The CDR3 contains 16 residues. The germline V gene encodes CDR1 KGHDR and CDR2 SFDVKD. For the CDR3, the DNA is TGTGCCACCAGTGAGGCATCCGGGACATTAACCTACGAGCAGTACTTC. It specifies CATSEASGTLTYEQYF.

CDR3 protein: CASSLDRPHSNQPQHF. CDR3 DNA: TGTGCCAGCAGTCTGGACCGGCCTCATAGCAATCAGCCCCAGCATTTT. The gene calls are TRBV6-7 and TRBJ1-5, with D unresolved. TRBV6-7 falls under the ORF class, with uncertain function. This CDR3 is built from 16 residues. V lost 5 bases to trimming and J lost 0 bases, with 14 bases between them.

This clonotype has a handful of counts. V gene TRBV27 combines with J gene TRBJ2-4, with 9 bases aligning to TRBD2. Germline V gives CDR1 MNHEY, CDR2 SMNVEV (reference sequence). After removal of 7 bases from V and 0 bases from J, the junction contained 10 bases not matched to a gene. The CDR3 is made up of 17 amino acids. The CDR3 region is CASISRKTSGAKNIQYF. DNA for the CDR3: TGTGCCAGCATCTCCCGGAAGACTAGCGGAGCCAAAAACATTCAGTACTTC.

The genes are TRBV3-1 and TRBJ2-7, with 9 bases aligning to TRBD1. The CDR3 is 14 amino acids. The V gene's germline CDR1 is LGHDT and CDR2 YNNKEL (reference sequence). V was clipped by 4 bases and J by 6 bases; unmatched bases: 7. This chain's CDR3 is CASSLGTGSGEQYF. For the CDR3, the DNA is TGTGCCAGCAGCCTCGGGACAGGGTCAGGCGAGCAGTACTTC.

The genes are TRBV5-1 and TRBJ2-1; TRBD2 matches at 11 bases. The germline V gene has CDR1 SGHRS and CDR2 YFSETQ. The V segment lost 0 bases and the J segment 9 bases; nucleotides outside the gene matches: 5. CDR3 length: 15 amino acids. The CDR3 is CASSLDSGGASEQFF. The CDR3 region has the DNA TGCGCCAGCAGCTTGGATAGCGGGGGGGCCTCTGAGCAGTTCTTC.

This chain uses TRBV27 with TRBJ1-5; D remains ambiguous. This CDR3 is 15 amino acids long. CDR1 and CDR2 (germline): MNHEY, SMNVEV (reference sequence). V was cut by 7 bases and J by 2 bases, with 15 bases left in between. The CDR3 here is CASKGSPARNQPQHF. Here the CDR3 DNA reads TGTGCCAGCAAGGGCAGCCCGGCGCGCAATCAGCCCCAGCATTTT.

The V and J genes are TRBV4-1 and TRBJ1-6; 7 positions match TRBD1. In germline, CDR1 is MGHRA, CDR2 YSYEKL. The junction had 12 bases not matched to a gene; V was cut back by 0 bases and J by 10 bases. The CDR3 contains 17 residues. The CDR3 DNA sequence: TGCGCCAGCAGCCAAGATCCCTTCGGACAGGAGTCATCACCCCTCCACTTT. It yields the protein CASSQDPFGQESSPLHF.

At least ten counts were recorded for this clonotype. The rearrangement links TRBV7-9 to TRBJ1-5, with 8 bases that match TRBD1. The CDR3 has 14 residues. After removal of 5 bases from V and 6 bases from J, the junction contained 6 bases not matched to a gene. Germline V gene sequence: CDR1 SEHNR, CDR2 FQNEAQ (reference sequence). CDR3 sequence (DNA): TGTGCCAGCAGCCTCGACAGGGGCGGTCAGCCCCAGCATTTT. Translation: CASSLDRGGQPQHF.

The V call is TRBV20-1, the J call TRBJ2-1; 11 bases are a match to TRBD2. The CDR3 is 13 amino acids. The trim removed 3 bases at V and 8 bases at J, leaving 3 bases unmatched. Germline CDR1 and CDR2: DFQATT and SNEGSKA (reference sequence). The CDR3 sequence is CSARSSGGYEQFF. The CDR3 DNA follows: TGCAGTGCTAGGTCTAGCGGGGGGTATGAGCAGTTCTTC.

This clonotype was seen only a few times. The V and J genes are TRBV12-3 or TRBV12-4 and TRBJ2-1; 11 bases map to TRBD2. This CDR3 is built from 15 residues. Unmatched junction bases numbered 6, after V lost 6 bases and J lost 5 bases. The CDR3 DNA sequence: TGTGCCAGCAGGAAACTAGCGGGGGCTAACAATGAGCAGTTCTTC. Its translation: CASRKLAGANNEQFF.

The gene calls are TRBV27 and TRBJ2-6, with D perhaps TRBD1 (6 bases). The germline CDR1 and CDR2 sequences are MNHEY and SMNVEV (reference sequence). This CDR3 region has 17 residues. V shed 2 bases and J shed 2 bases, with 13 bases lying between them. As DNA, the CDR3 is TGTGCCAGCAGTTTAAGGTTGTCAGGGGCTGGGGCCAACGTCCTGACTTTC. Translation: CASSLRLSGAGANVLTF. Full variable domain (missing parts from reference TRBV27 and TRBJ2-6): EAQVTQNPRYLITVTGKKLTVTCSQNMNHEYMSWYRQDPGLGLRQIYYSMNVEVTDKGDVPEGYKVSRKEKRNFPLILESPSPNQTSLYFCASSLRLSGAGANVLTFGAGSRLTVL.